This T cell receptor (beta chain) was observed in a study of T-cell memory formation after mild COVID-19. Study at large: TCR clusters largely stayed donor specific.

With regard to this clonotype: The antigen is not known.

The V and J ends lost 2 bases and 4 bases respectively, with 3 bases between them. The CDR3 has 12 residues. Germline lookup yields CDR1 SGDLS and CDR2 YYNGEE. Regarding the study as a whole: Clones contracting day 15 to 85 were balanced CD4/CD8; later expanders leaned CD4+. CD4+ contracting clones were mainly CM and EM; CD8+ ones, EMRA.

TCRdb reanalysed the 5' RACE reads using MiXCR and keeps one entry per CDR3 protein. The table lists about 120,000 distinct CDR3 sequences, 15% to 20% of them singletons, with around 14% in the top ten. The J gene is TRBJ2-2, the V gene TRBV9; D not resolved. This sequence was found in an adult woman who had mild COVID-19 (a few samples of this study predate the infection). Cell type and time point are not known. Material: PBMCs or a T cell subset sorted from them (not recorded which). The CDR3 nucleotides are TGTGCCAGCAGCGTTGTCACCGGGGAGCTGTTTTTT. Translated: CASSVVTGELFF. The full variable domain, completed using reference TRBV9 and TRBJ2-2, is DSGVTQTPKHLITATGQRVTLRCSPRSGDLSVYWYQQSLDQGLQFLIQYYNGEERAKGNILERFSAQQFPDLHSELNLSSLELGDSALYFCASSVVTGELFFGEGSRLTVL.